This is a list of T cell receptor beta chains from one sample in a study of a mutant IDH1 vaccine in newly diagnosed glioma. Antigens of these TCRs are unknown. The repertoire was sequenced with immunoSEQ multiplex PCR; TCRdb's copy has only in-frame clones and lacks some. The sample lists about 40,000 clones; approximately 89% were seen once. The source was PBMCs, collected from a glioma patient whose treatment included an IDH1 peptide vaccine. These receptors were taken from a man between 45 and 60 years old with glioma. Both conserved end residues are part of each CDR3. The order of the fields is J gene, D gene, clone size, V gene, CDR3 protein, CDR3 DNA. A D gene is named only where the DNA matches it firmly. The size field is filled for only some rows; it gives once, few, many or a size class.

TRBJ1-2 TRBD1 NA TRBV7-9 CASSPDRSYGYTF TGTGCCAGCAGCCCGGACAGGTCCTATGGCTACACCTTC
TRBJ2-7 NA NA TRBV6-1 CASSEDDDEQYF TGTGCCAGCAGTGAAGATGACGACGAGCAGTACTTC
TRBJ2-7 NA NA TRBV4-2 CASSQNSYEQYF TGTGCCAGCAGCCAAAATAGCTACGAGCAGTACTTC
TRBJ2-6 NA NA TRBV2 CASSPDRNDWANVLTF TGTGCCAGCAGTCCCGACAGGAACGACTGGGCCAACGTCCTGACTTTC
TRBJ1-5 TRBD1 once TRBV6-5 CASSYVQGGRPQHF TGTGCCAGCAGTTACGTGCAGGGGGGAAGGCCCCAGCATTTT
TRBJ2-1 NA NA TRBV5-1 CASSPFLGSYNEQFF TGCGCCAGCAGCCCGTTCTTGGGGTCCTACAATGAGCAGTTCTTC
TRBJ2-6 NA once TRBV5-1 CASSPRTPLSSGANVLTF TGCGCCAGCAGCCCGCGGACTCCCCTCAGCTCTGGGGCCAACGTCCTGACTTTC
TRBJ2-1 NA NA TRBV10-3 CAISESTGVSYNEQFF TGTGCCATCAGTGAGTCGACGGGGGTCTCCTACAATGAGCAGTTCTTC
TRBJ1-2 NA NA TRBV6-1 CASSDSVKGYTF TGTGCCAGCAGTGATAGTGTAAAGGGCTACACCTTC
TRBJ2-2 TRBD2 NA TRBV4-3 CASSQDPAGGQTGELFF TGCGCCAGCAGCCAAGATCCAGCGGGGGGACAGACCGGGGAGCTGTTTTTT